The 8 T cell receptor beta chains below all came from one sample that was sequenced in a study of T cells after yellow fever vaccination (dated by TCRdb to the late 2010s). Libraries were made using 5' RACE. The sequencer listed for this sample is Illumina NovaSeq 6000. The public reads were run again by TCRdb, first through fastp at Q25 and then through MiXCR, and only productive beta chains were kept. For every CDR3 protein sequence, its rows merge into one entry that carries the most common genes and DNA. The sample contains 200,000 to 300,000 distinct CDR3 sequences, about 3.9% of them found a single time. The ten largest clonotypes hold under 20% of the sample. The intended sense of this specimen's treatment or condition label: live attenuated yellow fever vaccine strain. Sequencing was performed on PBMCs, taken 15 days after the yellow fever booster vaccination. The source is a man younger than 35 who received the YFV17D yellow fever vaccine.

This clonotype has ten or more counts. The chain joins TRBV10-3 to TRBJ1-5, with no clear D. The germline CDR1 and CDR2 sequences are ENHRY and SYGVKD. The CDR3 is made up of 16 amino acids. V lost 0 bases and J 0 bases, leaving 9 bases between the germline ends. Written as DNA, the CDR3 is TGTGCCATCAGTGAGTCGGGAGTGAATAGCAATCAGCCCCAGCATTTT. Its protein product is CAISESGVNSNQPQHF.

This clonotype was seen many times. The chain links TRBV5-1 to TRBJ2-1; 9 positions match TRBD2. This CDR3 contains 15 residues. Looked up from germline, CDR1 is SGHRS and CDR2 is YFSETQ. J lost 4 bases, V lost 3 bases, and 5 bases had no gene match. The DNA of the CDR3 is TGCGCCAGCAGCTCAGGACTAGCGAATTACAATGAGCAGTTCTTC. Translating gives CASSSGLANYNEQFF.

Ten or more counts support this clonotype. V gene TRBV5-1 combines with J gene TRBJ2-5, with D possibly called TRBD1 or TRBD2 (6 bases each). The CDR3 extends over 14 amino acids. Trimming took off 4 bases at V and 2 bases at J, with 12 bases between the two ends. Germline CDR1 reads SGHRS; CDR2 reads YFSETQ. CDR3 bases: TGCGCCAGCAGCGCAGGGGCGGGGCAAGAGACCCAGTACTTC. Amino acid sequence: CASSAGAGQETQYF.

V and J are TRBV18 and TRBJ2-3, with D possibly TRBD2 on 6 matching bases. The CDR3 runs 15 residues. Trimming took 0 bases from V and 4 from J, leaving 11 bases between them. Germline CDR1 KGHSH, CDR2 LQKENI. CDR3 nucleotides: TGTGCCAGCTCACCACCGGGCGGGGTGGCAGATACGCAGTATTTT. Translation: CASSPPGGVADTQYF.

This clonotype was counted at least ten times. This rearrangement joins TRBV20-1 to TRBJ1-3, with unresolved D. Germline V gene data show CDR1 as DFQATT and CDR2 as SNEGSKA (reference sequence). Trimming shortened V by 3 bases and J by 4 bases, and 19 bases separated the two germline ends. This CDR3 contains 16 residues. The CDR3 reads CSARKGGGATGNTIYF. CDR3 DNA: TGCAGTGCTAGGAAGGGAGGAGGTGCGACAGGAAACACCATATATTTT.

This clonotype was recorded at least ten times. The J gene is TRBJ2-7, the V gene TRBV12-3 or TRBV12-4, with D unresolved. V was cut by 4 bases and J by 6 bases, with 13 bases left in between. CDR3 size: 13 residues. The DNA for the CDR3 is TGTGCCAGCAGTTCTGATCACTTAGGCGAGCAGTACGTC. This encodes CASSSDHLGEQYV.

This clonotype occurred many times. The chain employs TRBV6-6 and TRBJ2-3, with 9 bases that match TRBD2. Germline CDR1 reads MNHNY; CDR2 reads SVGAGI (reference sequence). J gave up 7 bases and V 10 bases, and 12 bases lay outside the gene matches. The CDR3 consists of 14 residues. As DNA, the CDR3 is TGTGCCACCACCGAGCGGGGGGAAGTACATACGCAGTATTTT. It encodes CATTERGEVHTQYF.

This clonotype was seen ten or more times. The chain has TRBV15 and TRBJ2-5; D is uncertain. Germline assignment: CDR1 LNHNV and CDR2 YYDKDF (reference sequence). The CDR3 runs to 12 residues. V dropped 11 bases and J dropped 0 bases, with 10 bases sitting between them. The CDR3 loop reads CAFIDYQETQYF. The CDR3 DNA sequence: TGTGCCTTTATAGACTACCAAGAGACCCAGTACTTC.